This T cell receptor (beta chain) was recovered during a study of cytomegalovirus exposure and HLA in healthy donors. The donors gave bone marrow, and they were healthy. General study results and limits: The later analysis indicated that the majority of CMV-associated TCR beta chains appeared HLA-restricted.

On this clone itself: What it recognizes is unknown.

The PCR used 60 Vbeta and 13 Jbeta primers. The protocol was immunoSEQ multiplex PCR, while the TCRdb copy is restricted to in-frame clones and leaves out a portion. The data contain around 140,000 clones, over 70% of them singletons. The CDR3 covers 14 residues. V dropped 2 bases and J dropped 2 bases, with 9 bases sitting between them. Germline-derived CDR1 and CDR2 are MNHNY and SVGAGI (reference sequence). V is TRBV6-6 and J is TRBJ1-2; D is ambiguous. Input material: PBMCs. This TCR derives from a woman between 18 and 30 years old in good health and CMV-seronegative. CDR3 protein: CASSYRGSNYGYTF. The DNA of the CDR3 is TGTGCCAGCAGTTACAGAGGTTCGAACTATGGCTACACCTTC.